The rows below give T cell receptor beta chains drawn from one sample of a study of T cells in localized non-small cell lung cancer. Sequencing was performed with immunoSEQ multiplex PCR; in TCRdb, only in-frame clones are kept and a portion is missing. In the table there are roughly 27,000 clones, about 90% of which are singletons. This specimen was peripheral blood mononuclear cells, taken before any cancer treatment. Receptors originate from a woman aged 35 to 70 with stage III lung adenocarcinoma. Each CDR3 is given without its conserved first and last residue. Clone size is given for some rows only: seen once, a few or many times, or a class if the clone is expanded.

clone_size j_call v_call cdr3_aa
. TRBJ2-3 TRBV5-4 ASSLATTDTQY
. TRBJ2-3 TRBV29-1 SVEGDRGDTQY
. TRBJ1-5 TRBV2 ASSSYSNQPQH
. TRBJ1-3 TRBV7-2 ASSFGTLSGNTIY
. TRBJ2-2 TRBV4-2 ASSLDPTGELF
. TRBJ1-3 TRBV5-4 ASSPGQLSSGNTIY
. TRBJ1-5 TRBV10-2 ASSEFGGKGRQPQH
. TRBJ1-1 TRBV18 ASSPDPGRREAF
. TRBJ2-1 TRBV27 ASSLYVGTNRNEQF
. TRBJ2-2 TRBV12-5 ASGTGQGNTGELF
. TRBJ1-1 TRBV9 ASSVDGATTEAF
. TRBJ1-2 TRBV6-5 ASSYSSQGVGYT
. TRBJ1-1 TRBV5-6 ASSSPGQGNTEAF
. TRBJ1-2 TRBV7-3 ASSLTGKANYGYT
. TRBJ2-1 TRBV4-3 ASSQDLAGNEQF
. TRBJ2-7 TRBV29-1 SGRTGNEQY
. TRBJ1-4 TRBV4-1 ASSQPGTAEKLF
. TRBJ2-1 TRBV19 ASSIGQGAVEQF
. TRBJ1-5 TRBV6-1 ASGRGQYSNQPQH
. TRBJ1-1 TRBV28 ASSLGTSEAF
. TRBJ1-2 TRBV5-6 ASRKTGMSLYGYT
. TRBJ2-1 TRBV7-9 ASSLNSGEFYNEQF
once TRBJ2-1 TRBV29-1 SVDFQAYNEQF